This TCR beta chain was identified in a study of T cells in Graves' hyperthyroidism and ophthalmopathy. TCR beta CDR3 sequences were amplified from RNA transcripts. A first-round RT-PCR of the TCR CDR3 used the HTBI primer set. TCRdb processed the multiplex PCR reads anew with MiXCR; each CDR3 protein has one entry. The sample holds 300,000 to 450,000 distinct CDR3 sequences, around a sixth seen once. The CDR3 covers 14 residues. Germline assignment: CDR1 LNHNV and CDR2 YYDKDF (reference sequence). V gave up 6 bases and J gave up 0 bases, with 8 bases separating them. In its sample, this clonotype was seen many times.

The chain joins TRBV15 to TRBJ2-2; unclear D gene. The sequencing input was blood. The source is a woman aged 35 to 49 with Graves' ophthalmopathy. The CDR3 protein is CATRGYSNTGELFF. CDR3 DNA: TGTGCCACCAGGGGCTATTCGAACACCGGGGAGCTGTTTTTT. The whole variable domain, remainder taken from reference TRBV15 and TRBJ2-2, is DAMVIQNPRYQVTQFGKPVTLSCSQTLNHNVMYWYQQKSSQAPKLLFHYYDKDFNNEADTPDNFQSRRPNTSFCFLDIRSPGLGDTAMYLCATRGYSNTGELFFGEGSRLTVL.